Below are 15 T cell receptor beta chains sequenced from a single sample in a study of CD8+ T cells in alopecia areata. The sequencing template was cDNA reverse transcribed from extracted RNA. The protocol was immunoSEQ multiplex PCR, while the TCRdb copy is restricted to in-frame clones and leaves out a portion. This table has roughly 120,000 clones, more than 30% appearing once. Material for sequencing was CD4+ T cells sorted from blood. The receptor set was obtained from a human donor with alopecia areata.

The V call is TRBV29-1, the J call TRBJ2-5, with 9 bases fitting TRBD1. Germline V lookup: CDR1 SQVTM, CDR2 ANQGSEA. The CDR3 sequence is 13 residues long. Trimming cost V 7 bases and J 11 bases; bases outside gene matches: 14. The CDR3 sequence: CSGRTGVIEEQYF. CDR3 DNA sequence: TGCAGCGGCCGGACAGGGGTAATTGAAGAGCAGTACTTC. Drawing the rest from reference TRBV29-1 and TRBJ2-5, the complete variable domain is SAVISQKPSRDICQRGTSLTIQCQVDSQVTMMFWYRQQPGQSLTLIATANQGSEATYESGFVIDKFPISRPNLTFSTLTVSNMSPEDSSIYLCSGRTGVIEEQYFGPGTRLLVL.

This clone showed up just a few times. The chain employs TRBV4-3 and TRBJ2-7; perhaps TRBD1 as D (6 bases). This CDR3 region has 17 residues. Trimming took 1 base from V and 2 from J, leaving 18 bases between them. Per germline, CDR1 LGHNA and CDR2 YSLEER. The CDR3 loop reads CASSQAIGTQTPYEQYF. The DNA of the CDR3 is TGCGCCAGCAGCCAAGCCATCGGGACACAGACCCCCTACGAGCAGTACTTC.

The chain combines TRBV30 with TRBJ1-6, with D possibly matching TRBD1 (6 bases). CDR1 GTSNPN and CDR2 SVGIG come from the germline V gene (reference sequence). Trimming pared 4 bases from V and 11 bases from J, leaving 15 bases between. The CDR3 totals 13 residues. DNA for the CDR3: TGTGCCTGGATAGGTACAGGGCCGACACCCCTCCACTTT. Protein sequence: CAWIGTGPTPLHF.

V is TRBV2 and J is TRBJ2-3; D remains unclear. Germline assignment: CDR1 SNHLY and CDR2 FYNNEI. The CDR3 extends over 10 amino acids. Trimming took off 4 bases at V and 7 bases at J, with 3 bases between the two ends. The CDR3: CASSVNTQYF. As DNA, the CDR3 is TGTGCCAGCAGTGTCAATACGCAGTATTTT.

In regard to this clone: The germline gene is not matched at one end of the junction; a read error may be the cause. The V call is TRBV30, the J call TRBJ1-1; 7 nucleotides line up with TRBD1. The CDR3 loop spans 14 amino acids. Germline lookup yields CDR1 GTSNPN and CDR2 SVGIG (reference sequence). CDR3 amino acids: CGGRDRWSNTEAFF. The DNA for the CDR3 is TGCGGGGGCCGGGACAGATGGTCCAACACTGAAGCTTTCTTT.

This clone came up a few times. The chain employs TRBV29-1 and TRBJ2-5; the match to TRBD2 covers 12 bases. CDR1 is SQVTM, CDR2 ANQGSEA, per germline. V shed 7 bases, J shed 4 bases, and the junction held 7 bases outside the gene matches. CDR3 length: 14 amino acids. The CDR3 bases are TGCAGCGCCTCTAGCGGGAGGGCCAGAGAGACCCAGTACTTC. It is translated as CSASSGRARETQYF.

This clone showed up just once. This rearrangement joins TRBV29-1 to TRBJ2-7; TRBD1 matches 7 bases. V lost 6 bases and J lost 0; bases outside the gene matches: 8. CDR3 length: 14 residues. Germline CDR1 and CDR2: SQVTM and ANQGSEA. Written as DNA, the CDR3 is TGCAGCGTCGAACGACAGGGCTACTCCTACGAGCAGTACTTC. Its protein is CSVERQGYSYEQYF.

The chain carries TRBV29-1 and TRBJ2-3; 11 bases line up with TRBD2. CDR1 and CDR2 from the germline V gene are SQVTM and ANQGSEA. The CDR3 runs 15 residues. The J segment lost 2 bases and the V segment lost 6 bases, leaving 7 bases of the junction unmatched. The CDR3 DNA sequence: TGCAGCGTCGAAACTAGCGGGGGTTTCACAGATACGCAGTATTTT. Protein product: CSVETSGGFTDTQYF.

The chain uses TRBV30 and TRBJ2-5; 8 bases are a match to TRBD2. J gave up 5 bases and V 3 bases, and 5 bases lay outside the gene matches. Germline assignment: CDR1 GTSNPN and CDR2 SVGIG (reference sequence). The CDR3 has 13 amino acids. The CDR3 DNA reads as TGTGCCTGGAGGAGCGGGAGTGAGGAGACCCAGTACTTC. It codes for CAWRSGSEETQYF.

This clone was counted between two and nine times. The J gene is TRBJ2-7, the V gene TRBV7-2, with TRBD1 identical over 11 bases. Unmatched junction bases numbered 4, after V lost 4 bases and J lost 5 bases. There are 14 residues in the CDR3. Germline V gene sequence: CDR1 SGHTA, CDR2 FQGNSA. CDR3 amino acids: CASSSRTGGDEQYF. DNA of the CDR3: TGTGCCAGCAGCTCCCGGACAGGGGGCGACGAGCAGTACTTC. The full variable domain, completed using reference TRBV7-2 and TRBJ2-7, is GAGVSQSPSNKVTEKGKDVELRCDPISGHTALYWYRQSLGQGLEFLIYFQGNSAPDKSGLPSDRFSAERTGGSVSTLTIQRTQQEDSAVYLCASSSRTGGDEQYFGPGTRLTVT.

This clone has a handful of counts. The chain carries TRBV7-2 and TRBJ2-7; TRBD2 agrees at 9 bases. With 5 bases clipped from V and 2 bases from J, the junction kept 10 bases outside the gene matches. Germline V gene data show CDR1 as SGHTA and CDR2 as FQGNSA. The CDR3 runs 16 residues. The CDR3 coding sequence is TGTGCCAGCAGCCGATCCGGTGGCGGGGGGGCCTACGAGCAGTACTTC. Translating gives CASSRSGGGGAYEQYF. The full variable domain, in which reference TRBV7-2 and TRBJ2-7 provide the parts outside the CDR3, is GAGVSQSPSNKVTEKGKDVELRCDPISGHTALYWYRQSLGQGLEFLIYFQGNSAPDKSGLPSDRFSAERTGGSVSTLTIQRTQQEDSAVYLCASSRSGGGGAYEQYFGPGTRLTVT.

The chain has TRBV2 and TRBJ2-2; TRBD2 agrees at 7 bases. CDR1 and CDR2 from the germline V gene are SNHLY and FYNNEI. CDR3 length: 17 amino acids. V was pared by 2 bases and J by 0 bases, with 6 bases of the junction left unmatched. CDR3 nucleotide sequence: TGTGCCAGCAGTGAAAGGGCTAGCGGAGCGAACACCGGGGAGCTGTTTTTT. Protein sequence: CASSERASGANTGELFF.

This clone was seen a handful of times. The DNA of the CDR3 is TGTGCCAGCGGGCGAAGCACAGATACGCAGTATTTT. Translation gives CASGRSTDTQYF. The chain recombines TRBV7-2 with TRBJ2-3; D call uncertain. This CDR3 has 12 amino acids. Per germline, CDR1 SGHTA and CDR2 FQGNSA. V lost 8 bases, J lost 0 bases, and 6 bases lay in between.

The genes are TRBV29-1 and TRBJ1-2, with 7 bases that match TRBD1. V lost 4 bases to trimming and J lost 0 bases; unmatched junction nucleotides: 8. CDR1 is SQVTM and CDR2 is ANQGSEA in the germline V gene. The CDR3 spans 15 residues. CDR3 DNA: TGCAGCGTTGTGGGCAGGGGGATATCTAACTATGGCTACACCTTC. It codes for CSVVGRGISNYGYTF.

CDR3: CASSPGPDMGEKLFF. The CDR3 bases are TGTGCCAGCTCACCCGGTCCGGACATGGGGGAAAAACTGTTTTTT. The V and J genes are TRBV18 and TRBJ1-4, with D possibly TRBD1 on 5 matching bases. CDR1 and CDR2 (germline): KGHSH, LQKENI. Between the trimmed V and J ends, which lost 3 bases and 8 bases, there was a span of 16 bases. The CDR3 totals 15 residues.